This T cell receptor beta chain was sequenced in a study of cytomegalovirus exposure and HLA in healthy donors. V was shortened by 6 bases and J by 4 bases, with 12 bases between the two germline ends. Germline loops: CDR1 MDHEN, CDR2 SYDVKM. The CDR3 loop spans 13 amino acids. Primers included in the PCR were 60 Vbeta and 13 Jbeta primers. As originally analysed: There were 70 million to 95 million unique TCR beta chains by a later count, and approximately 12 million of them were shared. Sequenced by immunoSEQ multiplex PCR; TCRdb stores in-frame clones only, minus some. V, J and clone size derive from that table, while D and trimming were established from the DNA sequence. The data hold around 120,000 clones, with around 76% observed a single time. Points on this clone: Distinct nucleotide sequences in the sample also encode this CDR3.

The chain recombines TRBV28 with TRBJ1-2; a weak D match, TRBD1 (5 bases). Sequences were obtained from PBMCs. This clonotype originated in a man aged 55 to 70 in good health and CMV-seropositive. CDR3 sequence reads: CASSGGESYGYTF. CDR3 DNA: TGTGCCAGCAGCGGAGGGGAGAGCTATGGCTACACCTTC.